Shown below are 22 T cell receptor beta chains from a single sample sequenced in a study of technical replicates of blood from several donors. TCRdb's copy holds only in-frame clones and misses some; the assay was immunoSEQ multiplex PCR. The data contain some 91,000 clones, 90% to 96% of them seen just once; the ten biggest clones take up about 0.21%. Sequencing was carried out using T cells isolated from PBMCs. These receptors were taken from a human donor in good health.

V gene TRBV7-9 combines with J gene TRBJ2-3, with D unclear. Germline-derived CDR1 and CDR2 are SEHNR and FQNEAQ (reference sequence). Between the trimmed V and J ends, which lost 5 bases and 2 bases, there was a span of 17 bases. The CDR3 has 16 residues. The DNA of the CDR3 is TGTGCCAGCAGCCCTATGACCCCCTGGGCCACAGATACGCAGTATTTT. This codes for CASSPMTPWATDTQYF.

V usage is TRBV6-5 and J usage is TRBJ2-1; D might be TRBD1 (6 bases). V lost 0 bases to trimming and J lost 10 bases, with 10 bases between them. The CDR3 is 13 residues long. Germline CDR1 is MNHEY and CDR2 is SVGAGI. The CDR3 DNA is TGTGCCAGCAGTTACTCGTTACAGGGAGAGCAGTTCTTC. Amino acid sequence: CASSYSLQGEQFF.

On this clone itself: At one of its ends the junction is not consistent with the germline gene, which may arise from a read error. V is TRBV7-7 and J is TRBJ2-1, with D uncertain. This CDR3 region has 14 residues. Germline assignment: CDR1 SSHAT and CDR2 FNYEAQ (reference sequence). This CDR3 reads CASSLGDQYNEQFF. Written as DNA, the CDR3 is TGTGCTAGCAGCTTGGGCGACCAATACAATGAGCAGTTCTTC.

The table lists this clone with a count of one. The CDR3 DNA reads TGTGCCAGCAGCCAACGGTCGGACAATGAGCAGTTCTTC. Protein product: CASSQRSDNEQFF. The chain carries TRBV11-1 and TRBJ2-1, with D hard to call. The V gene lost 5 bases and the J gene lost 5 bases, with 10 bases spanning the gap. The V gene's germline CDR1 is SGHAT and CDR2 FQDESV (reference sequence). The CDR3 is made up of 13 amino acids.

This clone was detected once. The gene calls are TRBV13 and TRBJ2-7, with D maybe TRBD2 (5 bases). Per the germline V gene, CDR1 is PRHDT and CDR2 is FYEKMQ (reference sequence). The CDR3 sequence is 15 residues long. Trimming pared 3 bases from V and 0 bases from J, leaving 12 bases between. The DNA of the CDR3 is TGTGCCAGCAGCTTCCGAGGGCTAGCCTCCTACGAGCAGTACTTC. Protein product: CASSFRGLASYEQYF. The full variable domain, rest sourced from reference TRBV13 and TRBJ2-7, is AAGVIQSPRHLIKEKRETATLKCYPIPRHDTVYWYQQGPGQDPQFLISFYEKMQSDKGSIPDRFSAQQFSDYHSELNMSSLELGDSALYFCASSFRGLASYEQYFGPGTRLTVT.

The rearrangement links TRBV11-2 to TRBJ2-7; TRBD1 matches at 8 bases. Germline-derived CDR1 and CDR2 are SGHAT and FQNNGV. V was pared by 4 bases and J by 2 bases, with 4 bases of the junction left unmatched. The CDR3 runs 14 residues. CDR3: CASSYGTGTYEQYF. The CDR3 DNA is TGTGCCAGCAGCTATGGGACAGGAACCTACGAGCAGTACTTC. Drawing the rest from reference TRBV11-2 and TRBJ2-7, the complete variable domain is EAGVAQSPRYKIIEKRQSVAFWCNPISGHATLYWYQQILGQGPKLLIQFQNNGVVDDSQLPKDRFSAERLKGVDSTLKIQPAKLEDSAVYLCASSYGTGTYEQYFGPGTRLTVT.

The rearrangement uses TRBV11-2 and TRBJ2-7, with TRBD1 matching 8 bases. The ends lost 5 bases at V and 3 bases at J; junction bases unmatched: 15. Germline CDR1 SGHAT, CDR2 FQNNGV. The CDR3 length is 17 residues. The CDR3 nucleotides read TGTGCCAGCAGCCCTATCCGGTGGGACAGGCGAAACTACGAGCAGTACTTC. Translation: CASSPIRWDRRNYEQYF.

This chain connects TRBV6-1 to TRBJ1-6; 7 bases match TRBD1. V shed 3 bases, J shed 7 bases, and the junction held 9 bases outside the gene matches. Per germline, CDR1 MNHNS and CDR2 SASEGT. The CDR3 is 16 amino acids. CDR3 DNA sequence: TGTGCCAGCAGTGACAACAGGGGACGGGGGAATTCACCCCTCCACTTT. Translating it yields CASSDNRGRGNSPLHF.

The count of this clone is one. V usage is TRBV10-1 and J usage is TRBJ2-2; D may be TRBD2 (5 bases). Between the trimmed V and J ends, which lost 6 bases and 1 base, there was a span of 9 bases. This CDR3 contains 14 residues. Germline V lookup: CDR1 WNHNN, CDR2 SYGVQD (reference sequence). CDR3 DNA sequence: TGCGCCAGCAGGGCCGGACTGAACACCGGGGAGCTGTTTTTT. This sequence encodes CASRAGLNTGELFF.

The V gene is TRBV7-2, the J gene TRBJ1-2; D call uncertain. The CDR3 runs to 13 residues. V lost 4 bases, J lost 4 bases, and 10 bases lay in between. The germline V gene encodes CDR1 SGHTA and CDR2 FQGNSA. CDR3 DNA sequence: TGTGCCAGCAGCTACGGGAGAGCCTATGGCTACACCTTC. The encoded protein is CASSYGRAYGYTF.

This chain joins TRBV19 and TRBJ2-3; no clear D gene. The length of the CDR3 is 16 residues. Germline CDR1 is LNHDA and CDR2 is SQIVND (reference sequence). Trimming removed 8 bases from V and 4 bases from J, with 22 bases in between. The chain's CDR3 is CASRSSGVSTADTQYF. The CDR3 coding sequence is TGTGCCAGTCGGTCTTCTGGAGTATCGACCGCAGATACGCAGTATTTT.

The chain has TRBV7-9 and TRBJ1-2; D perhaps matches TRBD1 (6 bases). This CDR3 is 14 amino acids long. Per germline, CDR1 SEHNR and CDR2 FQNEAQ (reference sequence). Between the trimmed V and J ends, which lost 1 base and 4 bases, there was a span of 10 bases. CDR3 DNA sequence: TGTGCCAGCAGCTTAGGCACAGGGCCCTATGGCTACACCTTC. The encoded protein is CASSLGTGPYGYTF.

The rearrangement joins TRBV2 to TRBJ1-1, with unresolved D. With 1 base removed from V and 0 bases from J, the gap between germline ends came to 9 bases. Per the germline V gene, CDR1 is SNHLY and CDR2 is FYNNEI. The CDR3 has 15 residues. The CDR3 reads CASSEEPGLNTEAFF. In nucleotides, the CDR3 is TGTGCCAGCAGTGAAGAGCCGGGGTTGAACACTGAAGCTTTCTTT.

The J gene is TRBJ2-1, the V gene TRBV5-4; maybe TRBD2 (6 bases). V was trimmed by 2 bases and J by 8 bases, leaving 11 bases between them. Looked up from germline, CDR1 is SGHNT and CDR2 is YYREEE (reference sequence). The CDR3 totals 13 residues. The CDR3 DNA reads as TGTGCCAGCAGCTTTTCCGGGGGATATGAGCAGTTCTTC. Protein product: CASSFSGGYEQFF. Together with reference TRBV5-4 and TRBJ2-1, the CDR3 gives the full variable domain: ETGVTQSPTHLIKTRGQQVTLRCSSQSGHNTVSWYQQALGQGPQFIFQYYREEENGRGNFPPRFSGLQFPNYSSELNVNALELDDSALYLCASSFSGGYEQFFGPGTRLTVL.

The CDR3 DNA sequence: TGTGCCAGCAGCTTTCGAGGGAATGAGCAGTTCTTC. Translation: CASSFRGNEQFF. The chain couples TRBV5-4 to TRBJ2-1; D may be TRBD2 (5 bases). The CDR3 spans 12 residues. Germline CDR1 is SGHNT and CDR2 is YYREEE (reference sequence). The V end was cut by 2 bases, the J end by 7 bases, with 7 bases between.

The chain recombines TRBV5-4 with TRBJ2-1; 7 nucleotides match TRBD2. Trimming at V came to 4 bases and at J to 5 bases, leaving 9 bases not matched to a gene. The CDR3 has 15 residues. Germline lookup yields CDR1 SGHNT and CDR2 YYREEE (reference sequence). The DNA of the CDR3 is TGTGCCAGCAGCGCTAGGCTAGCGGAGCACAATGAGCAGTTCTTC. Translating it yields CASSARLAEHNEQFF.

This sequence joins TRBV5-5 and TRBJ1-1, with TRBD1 identical over 10 bases. V shed 4 bases, J shed 6 bases, and the junction held 12 bases outside the gene matches. Germline V gene data show CDR1 as SGHKS and CDR2 as YYEKEE (reference sequence). This CDR3 has 16 amino acids. CDR3 loop: CASSPQYRQGAPEAFF. In DNA, the CDR3 is TGTGCCAGCAGCCCACAATATCGACAGGGGGCCCCTGAAGCTTTCTTT.

V is TRBV28 and J is TRBJ2-7, with 7 nucleotides matching TRBD1. The CDR3 covers 15 residues. Germline V lookup: CDR1 MDHEN, CDR2 SYDVKM. J lost 3 bases, V lost 4 bases, and 9 bases had no gene match. The DNA for the CDR3 is TGTGCCAGCAGTTCCCCCTACCGACAGGGCTACGAGCAGTACTTC. Translating it yields CASSSPYRQGYEQYF.

The rearrangement uses TRBV10-1 and TRBJ2-2, with a weak D call TRBD2 (6 bases). This CDR3 contains 15 residues. Germline CDR1 is WNHNN and CDR2 is SYGVQD (reference sequence). The V end was cut by 1 base, the J end by 5 bases, with 11 bases between. CDR3 sequence (DNA): TGCGCCAGCAGTGAGTTAGTGGGAGGAACCGGGGAGCTGTTTTTT. It translates to CASSELVGGTGELFF.

This sequence joins TRBV7-9 and TRBJ1-4; D not resolved. CDR3 length: 13 amino acids. Between the trimmed V and J ends, which lost 0 bases and 4 bases, there was a span of 3 bases. Germline V CDR1 and CDR2: SEHNR, FQNEAQ (reference sequence). The CDR3 loop is CASSLARNEKLFF. The CDR3 nucleotides are TGTGCCAGCAGCTTAGCGCGTAATGAAAAACTGTTTTTT.

The genes are TRBV4-2 and TRBJ1-2; a weak D match, TRBD1 (5 bases). Germline lookup yields CDR1 LGHNA and CDR2 YNFKEQ. V lost 3 bases and J 8 bases, leaving 10 bases between the germline ends. This CDR3 is 12 amino acids long. CDR3 amino acids: CASSHWGDGYTF. The CDR3 nucleotides are TGTGCCAGCAGCCATTGGGGGGACGGCTACACCTTC.

Of note for this clone: Other DNA sequences of this sample code for an identical CDR3. The chain links TRBV27 to TRBJ1-1, with a tentative D call TRBD1 (5 bases). V dropped 5 bases and J dropped 1 base, with 8 bases sitting between them. CDR1 MNHEY and CDR2 SMNVEV come from the germline V gene (reference sequence). The CDR3 runs to 13 residues. CDR3 nucleotides: TGTGCCAGCAGTCTCCAGGGGAACACTGAAGCTTTCTTT. Translating it yields CASSLQGNTEAFF.